This note documents a single TCR beta chain sequence. Original handling: Estimation of nucleated cell counts relied on the amplification of reference gene primers. Produced via immunoSEQ multiplex PCR; TCRdb's table is partial and in-frame only. Clone size and V and J calls were adopted from that table, with D and trimming inferred from the DNA. The data show over 100,000 clones, approximately 82% seen once. This entry is derived from a study of blood T cell repertoires in COVID-19. Study details: From the United States, Italy and Spain came samples of acute and convalescent COVID-19.

V was trimmed by 4 bases and J by 3 bases, leaving 12 bases between them. CDR1 is MNHEY and CDR2 is SMNVEV in the germline V gene (reference sequence). The CDR3 has 14 residues. The sample consisted of peripheral blood. The TCR originated in a woman in her fifties or sixties with acute or convalescent COVID-19. The genes are TRBV27 and TRBJ2-5; D uncertain. CDR3 in amino acids: CASSSSYREETQYF. The CDR3 region has the DNA TGTGCCAGCAGTTCCTCATACCGGGAAGAGACCCAGTACTTC.